One T cell receptor (beta chain) is described in this entry. Its recognized antigen is unknown. Base qualities are missing; no much larger clone stands one base away. The data originate from a study of T cell responses to AZD1222 COVID-19 vaccine (dated by TCRdb to the early 2020s). Describing the broader study: Because spike-specific TCR depth and breadth did not differ between the two schedules, AZD1222 recipients who got a second dose at roughly 4 weeks were pooled with those who got a second dose at roughly 12 weeks. A total of 233 trial participants underwent TCR sequencing, of whom about 210 had received two doses of AZD1222 and roughly 26 had received two doses of the MenACWY control vaccine. Trial participants were enrolled into age subgroups of 18-55, 56-69 and 70-plus years, which contained 148, 28 and 57 TCR-sequenced participants, respectively.

The CDR3 regions of human TCRbeta chains were subjected to immunosequencing. From the authors' description of their analysis: Repertoire TCRs were checked for matches against a reference library of SARS-CoV-2-specific TCRs that had been generated using the MIRA antigen-specificity platform. Breadth was defined as the fraction of unique TCRs that were SARS-CoV-2-associated. Depth was defined as the fraction of total T cells that were SARS-CoV-2-associated. Using the MIRA data, each spike-specific TCR was mapped to the spike region that the TCR reacts to and placed in a CD4 or CD8 class. Log10-transformed breadth and depth values were compared by one-way ANOVA with Sidak's multiple comparisons tests. Here the immuneACCESS table is served through TCRdb, limited to in-frame sequences with V and J called. Missing clones are a known gap in these copies; in checked studies unresolved V genes cover under half, and the rest lacks a known reason. The V and J calls and clone size come from that table; D and trimming were worked out from the DNA. Present in this sample are some 150,000 clones, 94% of which were seen just once. The top ten constitute 0.95% to 1.5% of the sample.

On the study overall, not on this receptor specifically: Participants were mostly white British and included more females than males, and it was suggested by the authors that clonal diversity may have been underestimated. Conclusions about previously exposed vaccinees are limited because only a handful of AZD1222 recipients were SARS-CoV-2 seropositive at baseline. A significant rise in spike-specific TCR breadth and depth was observed after two AZD1222 doses relative to day 0 and relative to MenACWY recipients. Because no day 14 peak-response samples were available, repertoires were characterized only after the peak T cell response. In the small 56-69-year group, the increase in depth fell short of significance, most likely because of low power. Vaccine-associated CD4 TCRs spanned the whole spike protein, with dominant responses in regions 160-218 and 743-854. Epitopes outside the regions mutated in the B.1.351 and B.1.1.7 variants were reportedly recognized by nearly half of the unique spike-specific TCRs.

V loses 2 bases, J loses 8 bases, and the germline ends lie 12 bases apart. Sequences MNHEY (CDR1) and SVGAGI (CDR2) are obtained from the germline V gene. Spanning cysteine to phenylalanine, the CDR3 consists of 13 amino acids. Kept here is only the CDR3 DNA, which spans 39 bases and is read in frame from base 1. The intended sense of this specimen's time point label: baseline before first vaccination. Samples from vaccinated people were obtained from the UK trials COV001 and COV002, which included a single-blind randomized controlled phase 2/3 trial of AZD1222 (ChAdOx1 nCoV-19) in healthy adults. For TCRbeta chain sequencing, PBMC samples from trial participants were taken at day 0 and at day 28 after the second dose.

The specimen comprised peripheral blood, sampled on day 0 of AZD1222 vaccination. Recombination connected TRBV6-5 to TRBJ1-2; D gene: possibly TRBD1, on 5 matching bases. The clonotype was recovered from an adult in good health. The nucleotide sequence is TGTGCCAGCAGTTACGACCCAGGGTCCGGCTACACCTTC. This yields the protein CASSYDPGSGYTF.